This T cell receptor beta chain is from a study of neurological immune-mediated disorders. Study-wide context: Secondary progressive cases numbered 3 among the 35 or so multiple sclerosis patients, while the other 31 were relapsing-remitting.

The team produced cDNA through 5'RACE using 10-nucleotide random UMIs. Over 180 million TCR-beta sequences (from 15-18 subjects) were yielded by each sequencing run. Each CDR3 protein gets one entry after TCRdb re-called the 5' RACE reads with MiXCR. The table includes just over 20,000 distinct CDR3 sequences, 15% to 20% detected once. In its sample, this clonotype was seen many times. The sorted libraries were made from some 1 million CD4+ or CD8+ T cells. The sequenced sample was CD8+ T cells from blood. The sequence derives from a woman between 18 and 30 years old with multiple sclerosis.

DNA for the CDR3: TGCGCCAGCAGTCCGGAGGTAACTGGAAACACCATATATTTT. Residues: CASSPEVTGNTIYF. This chain links TRBV5-1 with TRBJ1-3; D remains unclear. Between the trimmed V and J ends, which lost 5 bases and 2 bases, there was a span of 11 bases. This CDR3 contains 14 residues. Germline loops: CDR1 SGHRS, CDR2 YFSETQ. The full variable domain, its missing parts supplied by reference TRBV5-1 and TRBJ1-3, is KAGVTQTPRYLIKTRGQQVTLSCSPISGHRSVSWYQQTPGQGLQFLFEYFSETQRNKGNFPGRFSGRQFSNSRSEMNVSTLELGDSALYLCASSPEVTGNTIYFGEGSWLTVV.